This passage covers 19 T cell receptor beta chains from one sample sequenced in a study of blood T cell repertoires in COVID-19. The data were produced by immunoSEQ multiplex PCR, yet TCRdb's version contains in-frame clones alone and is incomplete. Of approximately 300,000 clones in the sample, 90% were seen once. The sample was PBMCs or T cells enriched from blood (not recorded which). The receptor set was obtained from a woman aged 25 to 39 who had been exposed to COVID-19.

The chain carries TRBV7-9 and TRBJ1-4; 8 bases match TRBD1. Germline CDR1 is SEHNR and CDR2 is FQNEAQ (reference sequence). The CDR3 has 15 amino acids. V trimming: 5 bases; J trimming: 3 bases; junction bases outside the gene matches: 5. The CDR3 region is CASSRGQGSNEKLFF. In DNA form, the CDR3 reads TGTGCCAGCAGCCGTGGACAGGGATCTAATGAAAAACTGTTTTTT.

The CDR3 DNA follows: TGTGCTAGTGGTTTGGGAGGGTGGACTGAAGCTTTCTTT. This sequence encodes CASGLGGWTEAFF. The gene calls are TRBV12-5 and TRBJ1-1; D remains unclear. V was shortened by 1 base and J by 5 bases, with 8 bases between the two germline ends. The CDR3 loop spans 13 amino acids. Germline V gene data show CDR1 as LGHNT and CDR2 as FRNRAP.

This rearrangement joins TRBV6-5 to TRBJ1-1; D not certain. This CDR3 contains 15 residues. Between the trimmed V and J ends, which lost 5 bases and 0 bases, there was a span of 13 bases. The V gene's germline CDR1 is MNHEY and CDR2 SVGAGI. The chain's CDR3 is CASSPVSSLNTEAFF. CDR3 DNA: TGTGCCAGCAGTCCAGTCTCCTCTTTGAACACTGAAGCTTTCTTT.

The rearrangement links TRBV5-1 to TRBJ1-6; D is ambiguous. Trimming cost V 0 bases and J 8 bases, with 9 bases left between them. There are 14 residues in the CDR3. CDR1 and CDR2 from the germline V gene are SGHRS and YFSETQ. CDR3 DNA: TGCGCCAGCAGCTTGGGGCAGATGGATTCACCCCTCCACTTT. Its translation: CASSLGQMDSPLHF.

The CDR3 loop is CASSESLTGVSTEAFF. CDR3 coding DNA: TGTGCCAGCAGTGAATCACTTACAGGGGTAAGCACTGAAGCTTTCTTT. The rearrangement uses TRBV25-1 and TRBJ1-1, with 7 bases aligning to TRBD1. The CDR3 is made up of 16 amino acids. The germline V gene encodes CDR1 MGHDK and CDR2 SYGVNS. V lost 1 base, J lost 4 bases, and 9 bases stayed unmatched.

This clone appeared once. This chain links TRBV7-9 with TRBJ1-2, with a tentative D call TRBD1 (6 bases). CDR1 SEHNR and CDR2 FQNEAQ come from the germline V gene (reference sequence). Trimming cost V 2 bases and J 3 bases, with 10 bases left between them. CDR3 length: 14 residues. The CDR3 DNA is TGTGCCAGCAGCTTAAACAGGGCTGACTATGGCTACACCTTC. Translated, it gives CASSLNRADYGYTF.

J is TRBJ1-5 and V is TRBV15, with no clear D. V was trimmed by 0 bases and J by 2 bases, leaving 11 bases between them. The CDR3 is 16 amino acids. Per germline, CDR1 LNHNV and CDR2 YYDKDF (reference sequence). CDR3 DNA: TGTGCCACCAGCAGAGACATACTCCAGGGCAATCAGCCCCAGCATTTT. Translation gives CATSRDILQGNQPQHF.

In DNA form, the CDR3 reads TGTGCCAGCAGCGCTAGGGACAGGGGGTTGTATGAGCAGTTCTTC. Translating it yields CASSARDRGLYEQFF. V is TRBV5-4 and J is TRBJ2-1, with TRBD1 identical over 11 bases. V dropped 4 bases and J dropped 8; count of bases not matched to a gene: 8. Germline V gene lookup returns CDR1 SGHNT and CDR2 YYREEE (reference sequence). This CDR3 spans 15 amino acids.

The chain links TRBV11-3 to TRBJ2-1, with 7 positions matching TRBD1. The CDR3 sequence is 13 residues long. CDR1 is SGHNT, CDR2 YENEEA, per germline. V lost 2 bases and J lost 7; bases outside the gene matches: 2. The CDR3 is CASSLRDSNEQFF. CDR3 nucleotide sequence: TGTGCCAGCAGCTTAAGGGACAGTAATGAGCAGTTCTTC. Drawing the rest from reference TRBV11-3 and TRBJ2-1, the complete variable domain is EAGVVQSPRYKIIEKKQPVAFWCNPISGHNTLYWYLQNLGQGPELLIRYENEEAVDDSQLPKDRFSAERLKGVDSTLKIQPAELGDSAVYLCASSLRDSNEQFFGPGTRLTVL.

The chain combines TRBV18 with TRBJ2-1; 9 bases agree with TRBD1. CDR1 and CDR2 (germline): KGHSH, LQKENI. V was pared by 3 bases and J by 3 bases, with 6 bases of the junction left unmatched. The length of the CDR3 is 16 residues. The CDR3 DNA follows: TGTGCCAGCTCACCCGAGGGACAGGGCGTCTACAATGAGCAGTTCTTC. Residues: CASSPEGQGVYNEQFF.

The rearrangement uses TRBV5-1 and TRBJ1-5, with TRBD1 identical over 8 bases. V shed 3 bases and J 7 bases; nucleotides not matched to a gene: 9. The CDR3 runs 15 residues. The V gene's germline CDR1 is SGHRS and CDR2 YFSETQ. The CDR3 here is CASSSIPGGSQPQHF. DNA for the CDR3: TGCGCCAGCAGCTCGATTCCAGGGGGCTCCCAGCCCCAGCATTTT.

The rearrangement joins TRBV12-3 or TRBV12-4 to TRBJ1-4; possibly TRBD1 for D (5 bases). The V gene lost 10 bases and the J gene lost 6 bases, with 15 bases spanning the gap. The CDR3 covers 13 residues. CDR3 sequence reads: CATYRNGDEKLFF. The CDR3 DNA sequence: TGTGCCACGTACAGGAACGGAGATGAAAAACTGTTTTTT.

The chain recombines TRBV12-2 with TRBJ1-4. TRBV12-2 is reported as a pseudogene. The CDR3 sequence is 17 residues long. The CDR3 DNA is TGTGCAAGTCGCTTAGCGAGTCCCCTGGGGGGGAATGAAAAACTGTTTTTT. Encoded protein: CASRLASPLGGNEKLFF.

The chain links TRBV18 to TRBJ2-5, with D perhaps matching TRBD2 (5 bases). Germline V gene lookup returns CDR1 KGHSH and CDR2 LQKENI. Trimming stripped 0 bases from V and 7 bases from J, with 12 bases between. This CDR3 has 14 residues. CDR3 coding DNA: TGTGCCAGCTCACCACCTACTTCCGGAGGGACCCAGTACTTC. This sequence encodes CASSPPTSGGTQYF.

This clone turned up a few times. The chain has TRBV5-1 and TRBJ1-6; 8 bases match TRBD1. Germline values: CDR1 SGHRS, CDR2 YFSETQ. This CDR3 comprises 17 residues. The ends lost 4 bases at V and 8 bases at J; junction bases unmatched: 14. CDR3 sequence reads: CASSPTQGARLDSPLHF. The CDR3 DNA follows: TGCGCCAGCAGCCCAACTCAGGGGGCTAGGCTGGATTCACCCCTCCACTTT.

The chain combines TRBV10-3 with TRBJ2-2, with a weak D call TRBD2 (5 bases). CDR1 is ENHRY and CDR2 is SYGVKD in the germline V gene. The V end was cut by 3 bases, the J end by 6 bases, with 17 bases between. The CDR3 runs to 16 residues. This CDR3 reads CAISEPGLPGPGELFF. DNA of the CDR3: TGTGCCATCAGTGAACCCGGACTCCCAGGCCCCGGGGAGCTGTTTTTT.

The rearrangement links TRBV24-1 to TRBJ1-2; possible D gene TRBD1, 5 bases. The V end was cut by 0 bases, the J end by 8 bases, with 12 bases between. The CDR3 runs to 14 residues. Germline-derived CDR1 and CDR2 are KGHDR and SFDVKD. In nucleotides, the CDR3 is TGTGCCACCAGTGATTTGGGCGACAGACGGGGCTACACCTTC. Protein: CATSDLGDRRGYTF.

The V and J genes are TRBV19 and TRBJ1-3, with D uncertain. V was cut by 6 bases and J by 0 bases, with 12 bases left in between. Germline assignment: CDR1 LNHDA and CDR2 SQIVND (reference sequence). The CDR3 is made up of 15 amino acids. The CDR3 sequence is CASSPPRSSGNTIYF. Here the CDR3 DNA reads TGTGCCAGTAGCCCGCCCCGGAGCTCTGGAAACACCATATATTTT.

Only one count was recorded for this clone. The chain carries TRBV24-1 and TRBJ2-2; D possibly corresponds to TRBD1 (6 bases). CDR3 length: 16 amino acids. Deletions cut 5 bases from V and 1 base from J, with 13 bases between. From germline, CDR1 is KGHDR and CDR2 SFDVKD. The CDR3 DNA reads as TGTGCCACCAGTGGGAAGGGGGAGTTGAACACCGGGGAGCTGTTTTTT. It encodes CATSGKGELNTGELFF.